This T cell receptor beta chain was sequenced during a study of tumor-infiltrating lymphocytes in primary liver carcinoma. Priming with a constant-region primer yielded TCR beta cDNA from 450 to 550 ng total RNA. Libraries of TCR beta came from three nested multiplex PCR rounds with slightly modified ARM-PCR. The first two PCR rounds, roughly 10 cycles each, used TRBV1-TRBV30 forward primers and a C-beta reverse primer. MiXCR was run by TCRdb on the multiplex PCR reads, yielding one entry per CDR3 protein. The sample has under 200,000 distinct CDR3 sequences, approximately 64% seen once. Unsorted whole blood supplied the RNA, and germline DNA was extracted too. To note about this clonotype: An end of the junction differs from the germline gene, which may be a read error.

The CDR3 runs to 18 residues. Germline V gives CDR1 SGHAT, CDR2 FQNNGV. The source of this sequence is a woman aged 55-70 years with primary liver carcinoma and hepatitis B virus infection. This rearrangement joins TRBV11-2 to TRBJ2-7; 8 bases agree with TRBD2. Sequencing input: peripheral blood. In DNA form, the CDR3 reads TGTGCTAGCAGCGTAGATTGGGTCAGTCTAGCGGGTCCCTACGAACAGTACTTC. Protein sequence: CASSVDWVSLAGPYEQYF.